The entry below describes one TCR beta chain. Its recognized antigen is unknown. Qualities for individual bases were not recorded, and no much larger clone is one base off. This sample is drawn from a study of cytomegalovirus exposure and HLA in healthy donors (dated by TCRdb to the late 2010s). Study-wide context: In an earlier analysis of 587 of the donors, 276 Gb of sequence data and roughly 100 million unique TCR beta sequences from 150 million to 200 million T cells were reported. To study patterns of TCR occurrence, a later analysis re-analyzed previously published TCR beta repertoires from around 700 donors and added high-resolution HLA genotyping. An earlier analysis of 587 of the donors used high-throughput TCR beta sequencing to judge whether each TCR beta V gene segment behaved as functional or pseudogenic. In addition to the first cohort of about 650 subjects, a separate validation cohort of over 90 different subjects was used. Alongside the repertoire data, information on donor age, sex, ethnicity and CMV serostatus was compiled. Approximately 300 gigabases of sequencing data and around 88 million unique TCR sequences made up an early release that covered approximately 700 HLA-typed donors. The number of typed donors differed by locus: 629-630 for A, B, C, DRB1 and DQB1; approximately 540 for DQA1; some 610 for DPA1; and roughly 470 for DPB1. Using immunosequencing, the study profiled T cell repertoires from 550 to 750 subjects and related those repertoires to cytomegalovirus serostatus. Rather than using new phenotypic data, the later analysis identified candidate immune exposures from TCR beta sequences and from how often those sequences occurred across donors. Among the approximately 400 genotyped donors, around 81% belonged to the genetic ancestry cluster associated with self-reported Caucasian donors. Because of strong linkage in the cohort, five DR-DQ haplotypes were treated as single units for association and clustering. A later genetic analysis took genome-wide SNP genotypes for about three fifths of the roughly 670 donors and used that subset as a discovery cohort. Every discovery cohort repertoire had been produced on one sequencing platform. On average, approximately 250,000 unique TCR beta nucleotide sequences were sequenced per donor among 398 genotyped donors of the cohort, with 15% to 20% of those sequences being non-productive. High-throughput TCR immunosequencing, statistical association of individual TCRs with disease status, and machine learning were combined to predict cytomegalovirus infection status. The study aimed to test whether signatures of past pathogen exposure could be identified by cataloging public T cell receptors. Class I and class II HLA loci were covered by the typing at four-digit resolution.

The cohort was made up of 666 healthy bone marrow donors. At the time of sampling, every cohort member was nominally healthy, though immune exposures that went unrecorded were likely present. The donor was CMV seropositive and belonged to the group of about 290 seropositive cohort members. A peripheral blood sample was provided by each donor, and peripheral blood mononuclear cells were used for TCR beta sequencing. The Qiagen DNeasy Blood Extraction Kit was used to extract genomic DNA from the blood cell samples. The trim is 7 bases for V and 2 bases for J, with a gap of 9 bases between the germline ends. CDR1 and CDR2, looked up from the germline V gene, are SGHTA and FQGNSA. Reading from cysteine to phenylalanine, the CDR3 counts 13 amino acids. Just the 39-base CDR3 DNA is kept, in frame starting at base 1. General study outcomes and caveats: A later analysis associated about 17,000 TCR beta sequences with specific HLA alleles at a false discovery rate of 0.05. A total of about 150 TCR beta chains were listed by the study as associated with cytomegalovirus. Several of the top co-occurrence clusters appeared to be linked to parvovirus B19, influenza, CMV and Epstein-Barr virus, according to a later analysis. Compared with the roughly 700-donor mean, donors in an Asian-associated ancestry cluster had fewer N-insertions in productive TCRs, according to a later genetic analysis. According to a later analysis, most CMV-associated TCR beta chains appeared to be HLA-restricted, and the HLA associations seemed to be driven largely by CMV exposure. Presence/absence analyses assumed roughly uniform sequencing depth across donors, an assumption that may not hold. The authors suggested that the approach could potentially be extended to other disease states and immunological phenotypes. For the cohort, immune exposure information was limited to CMV serostatus. A further reported finding was that TCR beta sequences accurately predicted the HLA-A and HLA-B alleles for most subjects in the first cohort. Cytomegalovirus status was reported to be diagnosed by the classifier with high specificity and sensitivity in both the original and validation cohorts. In an earlier analysis of 450 to 750 of the donors, most TCR beta V segments appeared in productive rearrangements about 87% or about 30% of the time, broadly matching IMGT annotations. This cohort had only TCR beta chains sequenced, and the lack of alpha or paired-chain data limited which features could be detected. Linkage disequilibrium might explain the correlated functional status among segregating V segments, but an unknown experimental factor could not be ruled out. A few of the identified cytomegalovirus-associated TCR beta chains were confirmed in vitro to be specific for cytomegalovirus antigens. Because HLA typing was unavailable for some donors at each locus, only the typed subset was used in association tests. In a later analysis, TCR association rates were found to vary across HLA loci, with the most associated TCRs seen for DRB1 alleles and the fewest for HLA-C alleles. The 87-base-pair reads could not distinguish some IMGT-functional V segments, including TRBV6-2 and TRBV6-3, so those segments were excluded. In a later analysis, HLA-associated TCR beta chains were found to be more clonally expanded and to have lower generation probabilities than equally common non-associated chains. Because counts were too low, 15 to 20 rarely observed V segments, including chromosome 9 orphons, were excluded from the earlier analysis of around 640 of the donors. Most TCR sequences were seen in very few donors, while some public TCRs were found in many individuals. When HLA alleles, especially DR and DQ, strongly co-occurred, TCR associations were difficult to assign to individual alleles. A cluster of highly shared sequence variants was judged likely to represent a technical artifact of the sequencing pipeline. An association between a missense DCLRE1C variant and V-gene and J-gene trimming of TCR beta chains was found in a later genetic analysis and replicated in an independent cohort.

The receptor library was made with the immunoSEQ multiplex PCR assay. A mixture of 60 forward primers for TCR Vbeta segments and 13 reverse primers for TCR Jbeta segments was used in the multiplex PCR. Amplification of the CDR3 region of rearranged TCR beta genes was performed with a multiplex PCR assay on genomic DNA. On the Illumina HiSeq System, the amplified TCR beta libraries were sequenced as 87-base-pair reads. Per the authors' processing: In a later analysis, roughly 80 million unique TCR beta chains were counted across the approximately 670 repertoires, and approximately 9.9 million of these chains were shared by at least two donors. Raw reads were error-corrected and collapsed into unique sequences by a nearest-neighbor algorithm in which closely related sequences were merged to remove PCR and sequencing errors. V, D and J gene segments were assigned by aligning CDR3 sequences to IMGT reference sequences. Each retained sequence needed at least a six-nucleotide match to both a V gene segment and a J gene segment. A rearrangement counted as productive if the CDR3 had no stop codons and remained in frame with V and J, and every other rearrangement counted as non-productive. CDR3 was defined by IMGT convention, running from the second conserved V-encoded cysteine to the conserved J-encoded phenylalanine. In an earlier analysis of 587 of the donors, sequences lacking an unambiguous match to a single V gene segment were excluded. In an earlier analysis of almost 600 of the donors, a V segment was called functional when productive rearrangements were above 56.7%, and segregating when the standard deviation between donors exceeded 5%. A statistical classification framework was built to diagnose cytomegalovirus status from the catalog of TCR beta chain sequences. In a later analysis, TCR nucleotide sequences were compared against IMGT/GENE-DB human TR gene sequences so that V and J genes could be assigned. In a later analysis, CDR3 sequences and most-parsimonious VDJ recombination scenarios were assigned using the TCRdist pipeline. In a later analysis, each TCR beta chain was defined by its CDR3 amino acid sequence together with its V-gene family, and reads lacking a unique V-gene family were excluded. A later analysis removed roughly 590 highly shared, low-generation-probability nucleotide sequences to deal with suspected cross-contamination and a sequencing artifact. In a later analysis, a clonal expansion index for each public chain was calculated from normalized within-repertoire ranks of inferred template counts. In a later analysis, generation probabilities were computed with a VDJ recombination model fitted to out-of-frame rearrangements, and the resulting probabilities were checked against IGoR. In a later analysis, TCR-TCR, TCR-HLA and TCR-CMV co-occurrence was scored with hypergeometric tests, and a repertoire-size bias correction was applied to TCR pairs. To estimate false discovery rates, a later analysis permuted the HLA or CMV assignments 20 times. In a later analysis, co-occurring TCRs were grouped using DBSCAN, and TCRdist sequence similarity was added for clustering within HLA-allele-positive subsets. Repertoires with fewer than 30,000 or more than 120,000 public chains, plus five repertoires with anomalous nucleotide sharing, were excluded from co-occurrence clustering. TCRdb stores this immuneACCESS table with in-frame sequences only. Part of the clones is absent; in the studies checked, under half of the shortfall reflects unresolved V genes, and no reason is known for the rest. From that table come the V and J calls and clone size; the DNA was used to work out D and trimming. The sample table holds some 110,000 clones, of which roughly 82% were seen once. Jointly, the top ten make up less than 15% of the sample.

The V gene is TRBV7-2 and the J gene is TRBJ1-5; no D segment can be confidently identified. The TCR sequence derives from a woman in her fifties or sixties in good health and CMV-seropositive. Sequencing was performed on PBMCs. Here is the DNA: TGTGCCAGCAAAATTTCTGGCAATCAGCCCCAGCATTTT. Protein translation: CASKISGNQPQHF.